Sequencing of this T cell receptor beta chain was carried out in a study of blood T cell repertoires in COVID-19. The wider study: Samples taken during acute and convalescent COVID-19 were collected in the United States, Italy and Spain.

Assay: immunoSEQ multiplex PCR; the TCRdb copy retains only in-frame clones and omits some. The sample records roughly 80,000 clones, 80% to 90% being singletons. The CDR3 length is 15 residues. The germline CDR1 and CDR2 sequences are MDHEN and SYDVKM. Unmatched junction bases numbered 6, after V lost 6 bases and J lost 1 base. The clonotype comes from a man aged 45-60 years with active COVID-19. The chain is built from TRBV28 and TRBJ1-2; 9 positions match TRBD1. Sequencing was done on a sample of peripheral blood. The CDR3 bases are TGTGCCAGCAGGCTCCCGACAGGGGGTAACTATGGCTACACCTTC. The encoded protein is CASRLPTGGNYGYTF.